Sequencing of this TCR beta chain was carried out in a study of T cells in Graves' hyperthyroidism and ophthalmopathy. TCR beta CDR3 regions were amplified from RNA transcripts. The HTBI primer set served for first-round RT-PCR of the TCR CDR3. TCRdb passed the multiplex PCR reads through MiXCR, listing each CDR3 protein once. This sample yields hundreds of thousands of distinct CDR3 sequences, of which less than 15% are seen a single time; around a tenth belongs to the top ten. Findings and limits, study-wide: Ophthalmopathy onset followed model prediction by a median approximately 7 months.

Germline CDR1 and CDR2: LNHDA and SQIVND (reference sequence). The CDR3 is 16 amino acids. Trimming left V 6 bases short and J 5 bases short, with 22 bases between. This clonotype has more than one count but fewer than ten. Its cognate antigen is unknown. V and J are TRBV19 and TRBJ2-5; TRBD1 might be the D (6 bases). Sequenced sample: blood. The clonotype originates from a woman younger than 35 with Graves' hyperthyroidism. CDR3 nucleotide sequence: TGTGCCAGTAGCGACGGACAGACCGCCCTTGGGGAGACCCAGTACTTC. The encoded protein is CASSDGQTALGETQYF.